The present T cell receptor beta chain was sequenced within a study of shared clonotypes between healthy human individuals. Germline CDR1 is SGHTA and CDR2 is FQGNSA. CDR3 length: 13 residues. Losses at the gene ends were 10 bases for V and 1 base for J; bases not matched to a gene: 7. The protocol was immunoSEQ multiplex PCR, while the TCRdb copy is restricted to in-frame clones and leaves out a portion. Of under 2.5 million clones listed, around 90% are singletons. Sequencing was performed on naive CD4+ T cells from PBMCs. The sample's subset: CD45RA+ positively selected. The chain carries TRBV7-2 and TRBJ2-7; 7 bases are a match to TRBD1. This clonotype was obtained from a man aged 18 to 30 in good health. Some clones in this sample may be carry-over from other donors' samples. CDR3 amino acids: CATDRDRSYEQYF. CDR3 nucleotides: TGTGCCACCGACAGGGATAGGTCCTACGAGCAGTACTTC. The full variable domain, its missing parts supplied by reference TRBV7-2 and TRBJ2-7, is GAGVSQSPSNKVTEKGKDVELRCDPISGHTALYWYRQSLGQGLEFLIYFQGNSAPDKSGLPSDRFSAERTGGSVSTLTIQRTQQEDSAVYLCATDRDRSYEQYFGPGTRLTVT.